The present TCR beta chain was sequenced within a study of blood T cell repertoires in COVID-19. Study summary: There were acute and convalescent COVID-19 samples, and they came from the United States, Italy and Spain. From T cells, B-cell-depleted T cells, or PBMCs came the material, which was cDNA or gDNA.

Original methodology: Using reference gene primer amplification, nucleated cell counts were estimated. Method: immunoSEQ multiplex PCR; TCRdb's copy keeps in-frame clones and lacks some. That table gives V, J and clone size, and the DNA gave D and trimming. Of 70,000 or so clones in the sample, approximately 90% were seen once. V lost 7 bases and J lost 10, with 26 bases in between. The CDR3 runs to 16 residues. From germline, CDR1 is ENHRY and CDR2 SYGVKD. Only one count was recorded for this clone. The sequence was collected from a woman older than 75 with active COVID-19. The sample consisted of peripheral blood. This chain links TRBV10-3 with TRBJ2-1, with a possible D match to TRBD2 (6 bases). The CDR3 bases are TGTGCCATCAAGCGCCATAGTAGCGGCGAGCGGCAGGAGCAGTTCTTC. Its protein product is CAIKRHSSGERQEQFF.